These 10 T cell receptor delta chains originate from one sample sequenced in a study of gamma-delta T cells after stem cell transplantation. TCRdb called clones anew from the RT-PCR reads with CATT. This table has a few thousand delta-chain clones, around 2% appearing once. What was sequenced was gamma-delta T cells. Receptors originate from a human donor. It is not recorded whose cells these are; they may come from a transplant donor.

This clone was observed a few times. TCRdb assigns this DNA the protein of a much larger clone, which departs from its translation at residue 3; this likely reflects a read error, and the protein shown comes from translating the DNA. The chain couples TRDV2 to TRDJ1, with D unresolved. The CDR3 is 18 residues long. Germline V gene sequence: CDR1 GEAIGNYY, CDR2 EKD. The CDR3 reads CARDTVAPANPGADKLIF. In nucleotides, the CDR3 is TGTGCCCGTGACACCGTAGCCCCAGCAAACCCAGGGGCCGATAAACTCATCTTT.

This clone was counted a few times. A far larger clone is only one base removed, so a read error is likely. Other DNA sequences in this sample translate to the same CDR3. The genes are TRDV2 and TRDJ1, with 12 bases lining up with TRDD3. The CDR3 is made up of 17 amino acids. Germline CDR1 GEAIGNYY, CDR2 EKD. The CDR3 region has the DNA TGTGCCTGCGACACGCTGGGGGATACGGCGTACACCGATAAACTCATCTTT. Protein: CACDTLGDTAYTDKLIF.

Regarding this clone: Translating this DNA gives a protein that differs at residue 7 from the TCRdb one, which belongs to a much larger clone; a read error is likely, and the protein shown is this translation. The CDR3 loop is CACDTVVPANPGADKLIF. CDR3 coding DNA: TGTGCCTGTGACACCGTAGTCCCAGCAAACCCAGGGGCCGATAAACTCATCTTT. The rearrangement links TRDV2 to TRDJ1; D gene unclear. The length of the CDR3 is 18 residues. V was clipped by 0 bases and J by 3 bases, with 22 bases between them. Looked up from germline, CDR1 is GEAIGNYY and CDR2 is EKD.

This clone was seen more than once but under ten times. This likely traces to a read error, being one base from a far larger clone. Other DNA sequences in this specimen translate into the identical CDR3. V usage is TRDV2 and J usage is TRDJ1; no clear D. The CDR3 spans 14 residues. The ends were cut back, 0 bases at V and 9 bases at J, with 16 bases in the middle. CDR1 and CDR2 (germline): GEAIGNYY, EKD. This chain's CDR3 is CACDTLTQTSELIF. CDR3 DNA: TGTGCCTGTGACACCCTCACCCAGACGTCGGAACTCATCTTT.

There are a few counts of this clone. With only one base between it and a far larger clone, this is likely a read error. This sample includes further DNA sequences coding for the same CDR3. The genes are TRDV2 and TRDJ1; TRDD3 is a possible D gene (6 bases). Germline V gene sequence: CDR1 GEAIGNYY, CDR2 EKD. The length of the CDR3 is 14 residues. The CDR3 is CACDLTGRTDKLIF. CDR3 nucleotide sequence: TGTGCCTGTGACCTGACTGGGAGGACCGATAAACTCATCTTC.

This clone was picked up a small number of times. TCRdb assigns this DNA the protein of a much larger clone, which departs from its translation at residue 3; this likely reflects a read error, and the protein shown comes from translating the DNA. The chain has TRDV2 and TRDJ1; 8 positions match TRDD3. Germline V CDR1 and CDR2: GEAIGNYY, EKD. The CDR3 extends over 19 amino acids. The CDR3 is CARDTVTGGPLPRTDKLIF. The CDR3 region has the DNA TGTGCCCGTGACACCGTGACTGGGGGCCCTCTTCCTCGGACCGATAAACTCATCTTT.

Worth noting for this clone: A far bigger clonotype differs at one base, so this is likely a read error. The same CDR3 arises from other DNA sequences in this sample as well. The chain uses TRDV2 and TRDJ1, with a tentative D call TRDD3 (6 bases). The germline V gene has CDR1 GEAIGNYY and CDR2 EKD. Trimming shortened V by 0 bases and J by 4 bases, and 26 bases separated the two germline ends. The CDR3 length is 19 residues. CDR3 amino acids: CACDTGGLGDTPSGDKLIF. The CDR3 bases are TGTGCCTGTGACACCGGAGGACTGGGAGATACGCCGTCTGGCGATAAACTCATCTTT.

Notes on this clone: TCRdb has a much larger clone's protein, which differs at residue 9 from the translation of this DNA, likely because of a read error; what is shown is the protein translated from the DNA. This chain connects TRDV2 to TRDJ1; tentatively, D is TRDD3 (5 bases). V was clipped by 0 bases and J by 7 bases, with 17 bases between them. CDR1 is GEAIGNYY and CDR2 is EKD in the germline V gene. The CDR3 runs 15 residues. CDR3 sequence reads: CACDTVGRYTGKLIF. The CDR3 DNA reads TGTGCCTGTGACACCGTCGGGCGGTATACGGGTAAACTCATCTTT.

This clone has only a few counts. The protein recorded in TCRdb matches a much larger clone and deviates from this DNA's translation at residue 7, suggesting a read error; the protein here is obtained by translating the DNA. This chain's CDR3 is CACFSLEDFGDKLIF. In DNA, the CDR3 is TGTGCCTGTTTTTCTCTGGAGGATTTCGGCGATAAACTCATCTTT. V is TRDV2 and J is TRDJ1; no clear D. Germline V CDR1 and CDR2: GEAIGNYY, EKD. V was shortened by 6 bases and J by 4 bases, with 20 bases between the two germline ends. The CDR3 spans 15 residues.

As concerns this clone: TCRdb's protein for this DNA is that of a much larger clone and differs from the translation at residue 13, likely a read error; the protein shown is the DNA translation. The chain links TRDV2 to TRDJ1; D call uncertain. Germline V CDR1 and CDR2: GEAIGNYY, EKD. V shed 3 bases and J shed 10 bases, with 26 bases lying between them. There are 16 residues in the CDR3. This CDR3 reads CACDPVGVPGKSRLIF. Written as DNA, the CDR3 is TGTGCCTGTGACCCCGTAGGGGTCCCTGGAAAATCTAGACTCATCTTT.